This TCR beta chain was retrieved from a study of blood T cells in healthy people across ages. With 5 bases clipped from V and 1 base from J, the junction kept 10 bases outside the gene matches. This CDR3 is 18 amino acids long. Germline lookup yields CDR1 SGHAT and CDR2 FQNNGV. Next came a second PCR, run for about 6 to 12 cycles, which used a sample-barcoded 5' primer along with a J-beta primer mix. In TCRdb, the 5' RACE reads were re-called with MiXCR into one record per CDR3 protein. The table shows 920,000 or so distinct CDR3 sequences, with roughly 45% occurring only once. This chain connects TRBV11-2 to TRBJ2-7, with 14 bases fitting TRBD2. This clonotype originated in a woman aged 60-70 years in good health. Sequenced: blood. CDR3 in DNA: TGTGCCAGCAGCGTAAGGGGACTAGCGGGAGATCGGTCCTACGAGCAGTACTTC. It yields the protein CASSVRGLAGDRSYEQYF.